This T cell receptor (beta chain) was profiled in a study of response to subunit inactivated influenza vaccine. Findings of the study overall: It was suggested by the authors that few new T cells are recruited by each seasonal influenza vaccination.

This clonotype was detected many times. Antigen: not known. Trimming removed 5 bases at V and 4 bases at J, with 12 bases between. The length of the CDR3 is 14 residues. Via MiXCR, TCRdb re-called the RT-PCR reads, giving one row per CDR3 protein. The sample lists about 780,000 distinct CDR3 sequences; approximately 18% were seen once. This receptor was identified in a man aged 50-60 years who received an inactivated influenza vaccine. V usage is TRBV12-3 or TRBV12-4 and J usage is TRBJ1-5; D is perhaps TRBD1 (5 bases). Sample: PBMCs from blood, taken roughly 5 days after vaccination. CDR3 region: CASSLGHPNQPQHF. CDR3 coding DNA: TGTGCCAGCAGTCTCGGACACCCGAATCAGCCCCAGCATTTT.